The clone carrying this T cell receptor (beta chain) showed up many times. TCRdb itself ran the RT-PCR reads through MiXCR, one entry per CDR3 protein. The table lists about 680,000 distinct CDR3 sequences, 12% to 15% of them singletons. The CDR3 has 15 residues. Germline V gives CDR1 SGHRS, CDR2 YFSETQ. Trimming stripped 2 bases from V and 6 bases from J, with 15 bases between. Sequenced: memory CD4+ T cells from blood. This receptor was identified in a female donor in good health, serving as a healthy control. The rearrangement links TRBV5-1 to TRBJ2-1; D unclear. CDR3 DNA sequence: TGCGCCAGCAGCTTTGAGCCGACACCAGGCAATGAGCAGTTCTTC. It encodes CASSFEPTPGNEQFF.